This note documents a single TCR beta chain sequence. These data originate in a study of blood T cell repertoires in COVID-19. About the research overall: Sources were T cells, B-cell-depleted T cells, or PBMCs; the material itself was cDNA or gDNA.

Produced via immunoSEQ multiplex PCR; TCRdb's table is partial and in-frame only. Of 300,000 or so clones listed, roughly 83% are singletons. V lost 0 bases and J 0 bases, leaving 6 bases between the germline ends. CDR3 length equals 14 residues. The germline V gene encodes CDR1 SGHTA and CDR2 FQGNSA. This TCR was sampled from a woman between 45 and 60 years old with acute or convalescent COVID-19. Sequencing was carried out using peripheral blood. The rearrangement uses TRBV7-2 and TRBJ2-7; tentative D call: TRBD2 (5 bases). The CDR3 spells CASSLAGNSYEQYF. In DNA form, the CDR3 reads TGTGCCAGCAGCTTAGCCGGGAACTCCTACGAGCAGTACTTC.